This passage covers 27 T cell receptor beta chains from one sample sequenced in a study of response to subunit inactivated influenza vaccine. Using its own MiXCR run on the RT-PCR reads, TCRdb lists one record per CDR3 protein. The repertoire holds 530,000 or so distinct CDR3 sequences, with 12% to 15% as singletons. This sample comprised PBMCs from blood, obtained 11 to 12 days after vaccination. The receptor set was obtained from a man aged 50-60 years who received an inactivated influenza vaccine.

This rearrangement joins TRBV29-1 to TRBJ2-5; D is uncertain. The germline V and J ends were trimmed by 3 bases and 5 bases, with 10 bases remaining between them. The CDR3 contains 12 residues. In germline, CDR1 is SQVTM, CDR2 ANQGSEA. In DNA, the CDR3 is TGCAGCGTTGATCCCCCCGGGGAGACCCAGTACTTC. Translation gives CSVDPPGETQYF.

J is TRBJ2-3 and V is TRBV5-4; D not certain. The germline gives CDR1 SGHNT, CDR2 YYREEE (reference sequence). This CDR3 has 14 residues. With 2 bases removed from V and 2 bases from J, the gap between germline ends came to 9 bases. The CDR3 DNA sequence: TGTGCCAGCAGCTTCTCCACGGACACAGATACGCAGTATTTT. Translation: CASSFSTDTDTQYF.

This clonotype has more than one count but fewer than ten. The V gene is TRBV28, the J gene TRBJ1-5; D may be TRBD1 (5 bases). The CDR3 contains 12 residues. The germline V and J ends were trimmed by 7 bases and 8 bases, with 12 bases remaining between them. Per the germline V gene, CDR1 is MDHEN and CDR2 is SYDVKM. CDR3 DNA: TGTGCCAGCAATGACAGTCTGGAGCCCCAGCATTTT. Its protein product is CASNDSLEPQHF.

The chain combines TRBV10-3 with TRBJ2-7, with no clear D. Germline CDR1 ENHRY, CDR2 SYGVKD. V lost 6 bases, J lost 4 bases, and 7 bases lay in between. The length of the CDR3 is 11 residues. The CDR3 DNA follows: TGTGCCATCAGCAGCAGGTACGAGCAGTACTTC. It codes for CAISSRYEQYF.

V is TRBV4-1 and J is TRBJ1-2, with D possibly TRBD1 on 6 matching bases. CDR3 length: 14 residues. The V end lost 0 bases, the J end lost 6 bases, and 11 bases lay between the germline ends. Germline-derived CDR1 and CDR2 are MGHRA and YSYEKL. CDR3 nucleotides: TGCGCCAGCAGCCAAGAGGCTCCAGGGGATGGCTACACCTTC. As protein: CASSQEAPGDGYTF.

In its sample, this clonotype was seen a few times. The gene calls are TRBV5-1 and TRBJ2-3; 12 bases line up with TRBD1. The V and J ends lost 1 base and 4 bases, in that order; junction bases with no gene match: 1. The CDR3 covers 15 residues. Germline lookup yields CDR1 SGHRS and CDR2 YFSETQ. CDR3 coding DNA: TGCGCCAGCAGCTTGCGGGACAGGGGGCCAGATACGCAGTATTTT. The encoded protein is CASSLRDRGPDTQYF.

The chain uses TRBV13 and TRBJ2-2; 8 nucleotides match TRBD2. CDR3 length: 16 residues. J gave up 2 bases and V 2 bases, and 4 bases lay outside the gene matches. Germline loops: CDR1 PRHDT, CDR2 FYEKMQ (reference sequence). The CDR3 spells CASSLWRGVNTGELFF. The DNA for the CDR3 is TGTGCCAGCAGCTTATGGCGGGGGGTTAACACCGGGGAGCTGTTTTTT. Variable domain in full (rest from reference TRBV13 and TRBJ2-2): AAGVIQSPRHLIKEKRETATLKCYPIPRHDTVYWYQQGPGQDPQFLISFYEKMQSDKGSIPDRFSAQQFSDYHSELNMSSLELGDSALYFCASSLWRGVNTGELFFGEGSRLTVL.

This clonotype was counted only a few times. The chain links TRBV7-2 to TRBJ1-6, with D unresolved. Trimming took 2 bases from V and 7 from J, leaving 12 bases between them. The CDR3 is made up of 15 amino acids. CDR1 is SGHTA and CDR2 is FQGNSA in the germline V gene. The chain's CDR3 is CASSLFPGVNSPLHF. The CDR3 DNA sequence: TGTGCCAGCAGCTTATTCCCCGGGGTGAATTCACCCCTCCACTTT.

The V gene is TRBV5-1, the J gene TRBJ2-5; 8 positions match TRBD2. V lost 3 bases, J lost 2 bases, and 6 bases stayed unmatched. Germline-derived CDR1 and CDR2 are SGHRS and YFSETQ. The CDR3 has 15 amino acids. This CDR3 is CASSWAGTRQETQYF. In DNA form, the CDR3 reads TGCGCCAGCAGCTGGGCCGGGACTAGACAAGAGACCCAGTACTTC.

This rearrangement joins TRBV27 to TRBJ2-1; 8 bases map to TRBD2. Germline CDR1 reads MNHEY; CDR2 reads SMNVEV (reference sequence). V gave up 5 bases and J gave up 2 bases; unmatched junction bases: 5. The CDR3 is made up of 15 amino acids. The CDR3 sequence is CASSISGNTYNEQFF. In DNA form, the CDR3 reads TGTGCCAGCAGTATTAGCGGGAACACCTACAATGAGCAGTTCTTC.

The chain uses TRBV7-9 and TRBJ1-4; 8 bases match TRBD1. In germline, CDR1 is SEHNR, CDR2 FQNEAQ (reference sequence). V was pared by 0 bases and J by 7 bases, with 7 bases of the junction left unmatched. The CDR3 runs 16 residues. Here the CDR3 reads CASSLAPGRGREKLFF. For the CDR3, the DNA is TGTGCCAGCAGCTTAGCCCCTGGCAGGGGGCGTGAAAAACTGTTTTTT.

The chain uses TRBV7-6 and TRBJ1-1; D is unclear. This CDR3 region has 13 residues. V dropped 5 bases and J dropped 6 bases, with 13 bases sitting between them. Germline V gene lookup returns CDR1 SGHVS and CDR2 FNYEAQ. As DNA, the CDR3 is TGTGCCAGCAGCATATCGGCTGGTGCTGAAGCTTTCTTT. It specifies CASSISAGAEAFF.

V usage is TRBV24-1 and J usage is TRBJ2-1, with no clear D. V dropped 6 bases and J dropped 13 bases, with 12 bases sitting between them. The CDR3 sequence is 11 residues long. The germline V gene has CDR1 KGHDR and CDR2 SFDVKD. CDR3 sequence reads: CATSSRSEQFF. For the CDR3, the DNA is TGTGCCACCAGTAGTAGGTCTGAACAGTTCTTC.

This clonotype showed up just a few times. This sequence joins TRBV12-3 or TRBV12-4 and TRBJ1-4; D perhaps matches TRBD1 (5 bases). With 5 bases removed from V and 4 bases from J, the gap between germline ends came to 14 bases. CDR3 length: 15 residues. CDR3 DNA sequence: TGTGCCAGCAGTCCCACGGGGGGAAATAATGAAAAACTGTTTTTT. Protein: CASSPTGGNNEKLFF.

The rearrangement links TRBV9 to TRBJ2-7; possible D gene TRBD2, 6 bases. Germline V CDR1 and CDR2: SGDLS, YYNGEE. V dropped 6 bases and J dropped 1 base, with 17 bases sitting between them. This CDR3 contains 15 residues. The CDR3 is CASTPGLALSYEQYF. In DNA form, the CDR3 reads TGTGCCAGCACCCCAGGGCTAGCGCTTTCCTACGAGCAGTACTTC.

The chain employs TRBV29-1 and TRBJ2-5; 7 bases agree with TRBD1. The V and J ends lost 7 bases and 3 bases, in that order; junction bases with no gene match: 2. CDR3 length equals 11 residues. Germline values: CDR1 SQVTM, CDR2 ANQGSEA. The CDR3 coding sequence is TGCAGCGCCGGGACAGAAGAGACCCAGTACTTC. It is translated as CSAGTEETQYF.

In this sample, this clonotype turned up a few times. The chain joins TRBV4-3 to TRBJ1-3; D remains ambiguous. Germline loops: CDR1 LGHNA, CDR2 YSLEER. Trimming stripped 4 bases from V and 0 bases from J, with 4 bases between. The CDR3 length is 13 residues. The chain's CDR3 is CASSPYSGNTIYF. DNA for the CDR3: TGCGCCAGCAGCCCTTACTCTGGAAACACCATATATTTT.

V gene TRBV11-2 combines with J gene TRBJ2-1; D unclear. This CDR3 is built from 13 residues. Trimming cost V 5 bases and J 4 bases, with 9 bases left between them. CDR1 and CDR2 from the germline V gene are SGHAT and FQNNGV. As DNA, the CDR3 is TGTGCCAGCAGCCCAGTGGGGTACAATGAGCAGTTCTTC. This translates into CASSPVGYNEQFF.

V gene TRBV2 combines with J gene TRBJ1-1, with a tentative D call TRBD1 (5 bases). CDR3 length equals 11 residues. V lost 5 bases and J 6 bases, leaving 7 bases between the germline ends. Germline V gives CDR1 SNHLY, CDR2 FYNNEI. Here the CDR3 reads CASSQQAEAFF. CDR3 DNA: TGTGCCAGCAGTCAACAGGCTGAAGCTTTCTTT. Looking up the rest from reference TRBV2 and TRBJ1-1 gives the full variable domain: EPEVTQTPSHQVTQMGQEVILRCVPISNHLYFYWYRQILGQKVEFLVSFYNNEISEKSEIFDDQFSVERPDGSNFTLKIRSTKLEDSAMYFCASSQQAEAFFGQGTRLTVV.

V gene TRBV29-1 combines with J gene TRBJ2-1, with D maybe TRBD2 (6 bases). The V end lost 4 bases, the J end lost 9 bases, and 10 bases lay between the germline ends. Germline lookup yields CDR1 SQVTM and CDR2 ANQGSEA. This CDR3 comprises 11 residues. The CDR3 here is CSVGGDIEQFF. The CDR3 DNA reads as TGCAGCGTTGGCGGGGATATTGAGCAGTTCTTC.

CDR3 coding DNA: TGTGCCAGCAGCTTAAGTAAGGACACAGATACGCAGTATTTT. Its translation is CASSLSKDTDTQYF. This chain links TRBV7-3 with TRBJ2-3; D call uncertain. The CDR3 length is 14 residues. V was shortened by 1 base and J by 2 bases, with 7 bases between the two germline ends. CDR1 is SGHTA, CDR2 FQGTGA, per germline. The full variable domain, rest sourced from reference TRBV7-3 and TRBJ2-3, is GAGVSQTPSNKVTEKGKYVELRCDPISGHTALYWYRQSLGQGPEFLIYFQGTGAADDSGLPNDRFFAVRPEGSVSTLKIQRTERGDSAVYLCASSLSKDTDTQYFGPGTRLTVL.

This clonotype came up a few times. The chain recombines TRBV6-5 with TRBJ2-7; no clear D. This CDR3 comprises 16 residues. CDR1 is MNHEY, CDR2 SVGAGI, per germline. Trimming removed 2 bases from V and 7 bases from J, with 21 bases in between. The DNA for the CDR3 is TGTGCCAGCAGTTACGGTAGACCCAGCACCCCTCGGGAGCAGTACTTC. Its translation is CASSYGRPSTPREQYF.

DNA of the CDR3: TGTGCCAGCAGTTTAGTTTCCGCCAGGGGAACTCAAGAGACCCAGTACTTC. It codes for CASSLVSARGTQETQYF. The V call is TRBV28, the J call TRBJ2-5, with D perhaps TRBD1 (6 bases). The CDR3 spans 17 residues. Germline loops: CDR1 MDHEN, CDR2 SYDVKM. V dropped 2 bases and J dropped 2 bases, with 18 bases sitting between them.

This clonotype was seen a handful of times. V gene TRBV20-1 combines with J gene TRBJ2-2; D unclear. Trimming took 1 base from V and 0 from J, leaving 6 bases between them. The germline CDR1 and CDR2 sequences are DFQATT and SNEGSKA (reference sequence). This CDR3 contains 14 residues. The CDR3 here is CSARGVSNTGELFF. DNA of the CDR3: TGCAGTGCTAGAGGCGTGTCGAACACCGGGGAGCTGTTTTTT.

This clonotype has more than one count but fewer than ten. This chain joins TRBV7-2 and TRBJ1-3, with 9 bases aligning to TRBD1. Trimming took 10 bases from V and 0 from J; bases not matched to a gene: 4. The germline V gene has CDR1 SGHTA and CDR2 FQGNSA. There are 14 residues in the CDR3. Written as DNA, the CDR3 is TGTGCCAACCCACAGGGGGCCTCTGGAAACACCATATATTTT. Translation: CANPQGASGNTIYF.

V and J are TRBV2 and TRBJ2-5; D not certain. V was pared by 8 bases and J by 5 bases, with 18 bases between. The CDR3 sequence is 14 residues long. Germline lookup yields CDR1 SNHLY and CDR2 FYNNEI. The CDR3 region has the DNA TGTGCCAGCTCTCCTGGACGGCCCGGGGAGACCCAGTACTTC. It is translated as CASSPGRPGETQYF.

This clonotype was seen at least ten times. This rearrangement joins TRBV20-1 to TRBJ2-1; maybe TRBD2 (6 bases). Trimming shortened V by 0 bases and J by 6 bases, and 18 bases separated the two germline ends. The CDR3 consists of 16 residues. CDR1 and CDR2 (germline): DFQATT, SNEGSKA (reference sequence). CDR3 coding DNA: TGCAGTGCTAGAGACCCCGTCGGAGGGCCGATCAATGAGCAGTTCTTC. It yields the protein CSARDPVGGPINEQFF.